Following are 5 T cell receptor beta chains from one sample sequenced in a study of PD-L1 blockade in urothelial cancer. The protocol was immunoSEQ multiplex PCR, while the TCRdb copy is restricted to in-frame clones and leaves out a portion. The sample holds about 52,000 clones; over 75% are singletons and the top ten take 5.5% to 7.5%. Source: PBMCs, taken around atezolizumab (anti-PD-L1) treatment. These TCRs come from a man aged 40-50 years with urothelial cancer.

For the CDR3, the DNA is TGTGCCAGCAGCTTGGGACAGGGAAACACCGGGGAGCTGTTTTTT. This encodes CASSLGQGNTGELFF. The chain carries TRBV13 and TRBJ2-2, with 9 bases that match TRBD1. Germline V lookup: CDR1 PRHDT, CDR2 FYEKMQ (reference sequence). The V and J ends lost 3 bases and 2 bases, in that order; junction bases with no gene match: 1. CDR3 size: 15 residues.

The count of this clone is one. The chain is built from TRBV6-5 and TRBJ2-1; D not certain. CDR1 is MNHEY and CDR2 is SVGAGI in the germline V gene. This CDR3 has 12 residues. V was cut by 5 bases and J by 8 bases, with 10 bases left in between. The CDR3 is CASSPRLDEQFF. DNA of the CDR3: TGTGCCAGCAGTCCAAGATTAGATGAGCAGTTCTTC.

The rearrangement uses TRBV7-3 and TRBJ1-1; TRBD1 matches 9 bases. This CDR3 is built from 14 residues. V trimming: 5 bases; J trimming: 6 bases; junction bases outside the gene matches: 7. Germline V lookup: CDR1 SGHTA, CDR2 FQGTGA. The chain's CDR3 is CASSPGQGSAEAFF. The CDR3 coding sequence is TGTGCCAGCAGCCCGGGACAGGGCTCCGCTGAAGCTTTCTTT.

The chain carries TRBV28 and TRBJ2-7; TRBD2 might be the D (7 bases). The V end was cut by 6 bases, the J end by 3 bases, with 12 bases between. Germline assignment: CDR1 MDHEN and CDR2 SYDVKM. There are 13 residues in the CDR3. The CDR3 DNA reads TGTGCCAGCAGAGCGGGACACCTCTACGAGCAGTACTTC. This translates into CASRAGHLYEQYF.

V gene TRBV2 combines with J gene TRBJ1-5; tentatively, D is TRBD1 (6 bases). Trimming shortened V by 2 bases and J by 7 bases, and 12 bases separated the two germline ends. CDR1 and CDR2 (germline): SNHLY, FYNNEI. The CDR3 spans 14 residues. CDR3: CASSELGAKQPQHF. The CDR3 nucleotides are TGTGCCAGCAGTGAACTGGGGGCGAAGCAGCCCCAGCATTTT.